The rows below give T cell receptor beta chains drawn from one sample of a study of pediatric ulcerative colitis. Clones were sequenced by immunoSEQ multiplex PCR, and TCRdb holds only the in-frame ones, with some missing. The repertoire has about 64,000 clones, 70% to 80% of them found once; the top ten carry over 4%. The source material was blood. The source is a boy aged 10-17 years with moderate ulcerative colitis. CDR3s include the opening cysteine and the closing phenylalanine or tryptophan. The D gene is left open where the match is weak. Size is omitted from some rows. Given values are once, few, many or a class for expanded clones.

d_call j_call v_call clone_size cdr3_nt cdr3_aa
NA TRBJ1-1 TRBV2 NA TGTGCCAGCAGACGGATGGGGACTGAAGCTTTCTTT CASRRMGTEAFF
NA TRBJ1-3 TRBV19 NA TGTGCCAGTAGTGGGCAGGTCGGAAACACCATATATTTT CASSGQVGNTIYF
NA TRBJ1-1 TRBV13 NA TGTGCCAGCAGCTTTGAGACGGCCTTGGGGACTGAAGCTTTCTTT CASSFETALGTEAFF
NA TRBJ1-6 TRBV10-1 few TGCGCCAGCAGTGCGGGGGTTCATTCACCCCTCCACTTT CASSAGVHSPLHF
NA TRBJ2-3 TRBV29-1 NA TGCAGCGTGGGGGGTGGGAGCACAGATACGCAGTATTTT CSVGGGSTDTQYF
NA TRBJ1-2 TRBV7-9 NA TGTGCCAGCAGCTGGGGCTTCGGGGGCTCGTCCTATGGCTACACCTTC CASSWGFGGSSYGYTF
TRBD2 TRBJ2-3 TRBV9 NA TGTGCCAGCAGCGACGGAGGCCTAGCGGGAGTTCGTTACACAGATACGCAGTATTTT CASSDGGLAGVRYTDTQYF
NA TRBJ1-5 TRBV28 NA TGTGCCAGCAGTTTGGGCGATTTGGGCAATCAGCCCCAGCATTTT CASSLGDLGNQPQHF
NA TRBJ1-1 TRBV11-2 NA TGTGCCAGCAGCTTACTAGGTCCGGAGACGGCATTTCCGAACACTGAAGCTTTCTTT CASSLLGPETAFPNTEAFF
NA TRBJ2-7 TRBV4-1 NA TGCGCCAGCAGCCAAGTTAGGGCGGTTCGCCCCTACGAGCAGTACTTC CASSQVRAVRPYEQYF
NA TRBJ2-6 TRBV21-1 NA TGTGCCAGCACCAGACAGAACTCTGGGGCCAACGTCCTGACTTTC CASTRQNSGANVLTF
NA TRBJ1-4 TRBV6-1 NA TGTGCCAGCAGTGAACAGTTTAATGAAAAACTGTTTTTT CASSEQFNEKLFF
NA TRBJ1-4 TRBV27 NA TGTGCCAGCAGTCTGGGACTCGGGGCTAATGAAAAACTGTTTTTT CASSLGLGANEKLFF
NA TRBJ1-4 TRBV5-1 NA TGCGCCAGCAGCTTGGAGACAACTAATGAAAAACTGTTTTTT CASSLETTNEKLFF
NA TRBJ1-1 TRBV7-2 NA TGTGCCAGCAGCCAGAGGTCAGGAACTATGTCGGAAGCTTTCTTT CASSQRSGTMSEAFF
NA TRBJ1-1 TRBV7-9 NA TGTGCCAGCAGCCCGGGGACATACGGGGACACTGAAGCTTTCTTT CASSPGTYGDTEAFF
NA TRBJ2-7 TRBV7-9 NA TGTGCCAGCAGCTTAGGTAGAGTTGAGGACGAGCAGTACTTC CASSLGRVEDEQYF
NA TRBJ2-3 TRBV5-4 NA TGTGCCAGCAGCCGGCTTGGGTCTAGCACAGATACGCAGTATTTT CASSRLGSSTDTQYF
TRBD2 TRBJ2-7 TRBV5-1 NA TGCGCCAGCAGCCACAACCTGCCGGGACTAGGGGCCGAGCAGTACTTC CASSHNLPGLGAEQYF
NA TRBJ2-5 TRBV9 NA TGTGCCAGCAGCGAGGGACCCGACCGGGGGACCCAGTACTTC CASSEGPDRGTQYF
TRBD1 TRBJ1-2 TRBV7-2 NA TGTGCCAGCAGCCGACAGGGGAACTATGGCTACACCTTC CASSRQGNYGYTF
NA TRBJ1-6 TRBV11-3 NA TGTGCCAGCAGCTTACCTGCGGATCCTATGGGGAATTCACCCCTCCACTTT CASSLPADPMGNSPLHF
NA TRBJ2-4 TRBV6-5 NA TGTGCCAGCAGTTACAAGTCACGCCTGGGAAACATTCAGTACTTC CASSYKSRLGNIQYF
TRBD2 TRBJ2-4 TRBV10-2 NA TGCGCCAGCAGGCCGAGCGGGGCGGCCAAAAACATTCAGTACTTC CASRPSGAAKNIQYF
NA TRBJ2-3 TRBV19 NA TGTGCCAGTAGTATTCGGGTTCGGCACAGCCTGGATACGCAGTATTTT CASSIRVRHSLDTQYF
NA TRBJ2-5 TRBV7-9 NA TGTGCCAGCAACCTTTTACGCGTTACAGAATGGGAGACCCAGTACTTC CASNLLRVTEWETQYF
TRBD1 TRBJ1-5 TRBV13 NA TGTGCCAGCAGCTTCTCCGGGACAGGGGGCAATCAGCCCCAGCATTTT CASSFSGTGGNQPQHF
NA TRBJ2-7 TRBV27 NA TGTGCCAGCAGTGCGATTGGCAGGGGAATCGAGCAGTACTTC CASSAIGRGIEQYF
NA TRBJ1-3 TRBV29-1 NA TGCAGCGTCGTCAGCTCTGGAAACACCATATATTTT CSVVSSGNTIYF
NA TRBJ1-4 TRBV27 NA TGTGCCAGCAGCCAATGGGGGGCCTTGGGTGAAAAACTGTTTTTT CASSQWGALGEKLFF
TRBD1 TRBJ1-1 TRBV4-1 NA TGCGCCAGCAGACGGACAGGGGCACGGGACACTGAAGCTTTCTTT CASRRTGARDTEAFF
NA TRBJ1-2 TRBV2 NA TGTGCCAGCAGCATCAGGACAGCACCTAACTATGGCTACACCTTC CASSIRTAPNYGYTF
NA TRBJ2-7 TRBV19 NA TGTGCCAGTAGTCAAACAGGGCTCGAGCAGTACTTC CASSQTGLEQYF
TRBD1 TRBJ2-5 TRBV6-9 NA TGTGCCAGCAGTTGGAACAGGGGCTCGGAGACCCAGTACTTC CASSWNRGSETQYF
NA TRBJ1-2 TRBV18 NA TGTGCCAGCTCACCGAGACAGATGGAGGGCTACACCTTC CASSPRQMEGYTF
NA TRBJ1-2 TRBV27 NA TGTGCCATCTGGGAGGGGGGCGAGGGCTACACCTTC CAIWEGGEGYTF